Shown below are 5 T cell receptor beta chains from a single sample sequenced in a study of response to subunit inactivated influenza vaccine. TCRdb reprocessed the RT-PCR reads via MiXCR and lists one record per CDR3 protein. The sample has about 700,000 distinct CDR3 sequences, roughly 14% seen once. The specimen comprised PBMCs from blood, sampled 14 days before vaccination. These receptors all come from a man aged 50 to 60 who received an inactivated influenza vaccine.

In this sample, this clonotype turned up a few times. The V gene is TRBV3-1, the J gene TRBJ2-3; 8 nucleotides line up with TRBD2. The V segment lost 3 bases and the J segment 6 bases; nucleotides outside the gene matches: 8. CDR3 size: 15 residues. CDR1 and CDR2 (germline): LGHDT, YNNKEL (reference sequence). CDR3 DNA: TGTGCCAGCAGCCATGCCGGGACTAGGACTGATACGCAGTATTTT. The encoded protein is CASSHAGTRTDTQYF.

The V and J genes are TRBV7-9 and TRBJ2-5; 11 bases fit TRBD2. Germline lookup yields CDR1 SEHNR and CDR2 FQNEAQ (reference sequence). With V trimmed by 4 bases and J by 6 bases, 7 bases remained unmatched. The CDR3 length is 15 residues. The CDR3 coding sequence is TGTGCCAGCAGCTCTCTAGCGGGAGGTATACAGACCCAGTACTTC. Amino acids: CASSSLAGGIQTQYF.

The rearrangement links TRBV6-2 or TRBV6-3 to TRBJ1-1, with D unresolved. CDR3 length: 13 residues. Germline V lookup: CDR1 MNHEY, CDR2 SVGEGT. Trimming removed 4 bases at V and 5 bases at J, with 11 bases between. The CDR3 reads CASSSNLGTEAFF. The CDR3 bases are TGTGCCAGCAGTTCTAACCTGGGGACTGAAGCTTTCTTT.

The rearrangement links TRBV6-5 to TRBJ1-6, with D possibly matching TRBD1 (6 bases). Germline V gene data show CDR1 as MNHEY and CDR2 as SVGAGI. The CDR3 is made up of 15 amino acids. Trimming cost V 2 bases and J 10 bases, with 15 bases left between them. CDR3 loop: CASSYAAGAGSPLHF. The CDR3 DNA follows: TGTGCCAGCAGTTACGCAGCAGGGGCAGGGTCACCCCTCCACTTT.

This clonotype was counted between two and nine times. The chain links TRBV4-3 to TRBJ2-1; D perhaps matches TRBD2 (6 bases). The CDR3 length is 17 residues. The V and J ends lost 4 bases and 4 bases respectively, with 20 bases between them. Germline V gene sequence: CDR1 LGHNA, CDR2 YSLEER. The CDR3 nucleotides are TGCGCCAGCAGCCTTGAAGCCCCCCAGGGAGGATACAATGAGCAGTTCTTC. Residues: CASSLEAPQGGYNEQFF.